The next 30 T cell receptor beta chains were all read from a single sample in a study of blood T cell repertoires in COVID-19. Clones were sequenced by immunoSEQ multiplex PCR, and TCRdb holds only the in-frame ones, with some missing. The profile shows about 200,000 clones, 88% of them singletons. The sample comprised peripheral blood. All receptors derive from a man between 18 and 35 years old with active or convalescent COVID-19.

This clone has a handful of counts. The CDR3 loop is CASSPRGGVNTEAFF. Here the CDR3 DNA reads TGTGCCAGCAGCCCCCGTGGAGGGGTAAACACTGAAGCTTTCTTT. The chain is built from TRBV7-3 and TRBJ1-1; maybe TRBD1 (5 bases). The germline V gene has CDR1 SGHTA and CDR2 FQGTGA. The CDR3 consists of 15 residues. V was cut by 5 bases and J by 2 bases, with 15 bases left in between. Using reference TRBV7-3 and TRBJ1-1 for the parts outside the CDR3, the full variable domain is GAGVSQTPSNKVTEKGKYVELRCDPISGHTALYWYRQSLGQGPEFLIYFQGTGAADDSGLPNDRFFAVRPEGSVSTLKIQRTERGDSAVYLCASSPRGGVNTEAFFGQGTRLTVV.

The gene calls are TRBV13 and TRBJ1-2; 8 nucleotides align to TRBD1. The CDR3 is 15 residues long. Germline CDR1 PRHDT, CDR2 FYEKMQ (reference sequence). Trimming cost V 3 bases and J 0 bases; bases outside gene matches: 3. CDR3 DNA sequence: TGTGCCAGCAGCTTCCGGGACAGGCCTAACTATGGCTACACCTTC. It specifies CASSFRDRPNYGYTF.

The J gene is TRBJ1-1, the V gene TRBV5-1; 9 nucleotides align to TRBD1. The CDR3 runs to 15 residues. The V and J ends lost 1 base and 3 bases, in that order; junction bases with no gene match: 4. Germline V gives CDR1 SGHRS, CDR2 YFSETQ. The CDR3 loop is CASSLTGGADTEAFF. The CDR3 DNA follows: TGCGCCAGCAGCTTGACAGGGGGCGCGGACACTGAAGCTTTCTTT.

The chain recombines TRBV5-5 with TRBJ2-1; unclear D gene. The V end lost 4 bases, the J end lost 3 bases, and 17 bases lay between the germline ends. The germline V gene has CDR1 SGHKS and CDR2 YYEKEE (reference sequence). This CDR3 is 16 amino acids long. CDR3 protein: CASSLVPQTGYNEQFF. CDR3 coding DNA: TGTGCCAGCAGCCTCGTGCCCCAGACGGGCTACAATGAGCAGTTCTTC. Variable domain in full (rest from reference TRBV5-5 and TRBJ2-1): DAGVTQSPTHLIKTRGQQVTLRCSPISGHKSVSWYQQVLGQGPQFIFQYYEKEERGRGNFPDRFSARQFPNYSSELNVNALLLGDSALYLCASSLVPQTGYNEQFFGPGTRLTVL.

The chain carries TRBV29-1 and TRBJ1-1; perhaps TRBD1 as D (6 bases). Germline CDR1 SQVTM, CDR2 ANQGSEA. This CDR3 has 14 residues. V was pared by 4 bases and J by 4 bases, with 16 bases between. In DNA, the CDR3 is TGCAGCGTTGGTATAGGGGGGGGAGGCACTGAAGCTTTCTTT. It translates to CSVGIGGGGTEAFF.

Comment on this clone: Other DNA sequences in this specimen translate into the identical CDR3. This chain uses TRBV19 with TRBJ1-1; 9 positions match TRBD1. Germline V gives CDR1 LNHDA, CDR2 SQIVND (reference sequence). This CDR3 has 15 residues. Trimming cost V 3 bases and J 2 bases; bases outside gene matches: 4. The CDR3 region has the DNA TGTGCCAGTAGTATTCCGGGACAGGGTAACACTGAAGCTTTCTTT. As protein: CASSIPGQGNTEAFF. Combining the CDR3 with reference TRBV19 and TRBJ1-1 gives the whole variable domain DGGITQSPKYLFRKEGQNVTLSCEQNLNHDAMYWYRQDPGQGLRLIYYSQIVNDFQKGDIAEGYSVSREKKESFPLTVTSAQKNPTAFYLCASSIPGQGNTEAFFGQGTRLTVV.

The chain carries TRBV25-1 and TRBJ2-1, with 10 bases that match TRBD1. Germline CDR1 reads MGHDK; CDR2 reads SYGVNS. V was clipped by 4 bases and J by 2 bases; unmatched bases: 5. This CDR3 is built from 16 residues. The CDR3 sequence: CASSGAGTGAYNEQFF. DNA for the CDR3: TGTGCCAGCAGTGGGGCCGGGACAGGGGCCTACAATGAGCAGTTCTTC.

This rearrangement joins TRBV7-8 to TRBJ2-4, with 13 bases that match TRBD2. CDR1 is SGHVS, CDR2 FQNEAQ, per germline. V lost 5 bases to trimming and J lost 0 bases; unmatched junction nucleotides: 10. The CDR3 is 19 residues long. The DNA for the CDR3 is TGTGCCAGCAGCCCCAGACTAGCGGGAGGTTTGGTAGCCAAAAACATTCAGTACTTC. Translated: CASSPRLAGGLVAKNIQYF.

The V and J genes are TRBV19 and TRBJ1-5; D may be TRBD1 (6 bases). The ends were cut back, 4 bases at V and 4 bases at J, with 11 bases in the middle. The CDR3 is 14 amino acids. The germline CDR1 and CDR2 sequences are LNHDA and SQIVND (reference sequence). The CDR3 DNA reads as TGTGCCAGTAGTACACGTCAGGGGAATCAGCCCCAGCATTTT. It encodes CASSTRQGNQPQHF.

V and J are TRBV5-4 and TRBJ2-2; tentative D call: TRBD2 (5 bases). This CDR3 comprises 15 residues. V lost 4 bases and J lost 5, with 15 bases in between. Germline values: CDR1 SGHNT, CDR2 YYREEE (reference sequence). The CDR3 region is CASSDPRGGTGELFF. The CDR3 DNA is TGTGCCAGCAGCGATCCCCGGGGTGGTACCGGGGAGCTGTTTTTT. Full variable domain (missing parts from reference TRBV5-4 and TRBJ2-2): ETGVTQSPTHLIKTRGQQVTLRCSSQSGHNTVSWYQQALGQGPQFIFQYYREEENGRGNFPPRFSGLQFPNYSSELNVNALELDDSALYLCASSDPRGGTGELFFGEGSRLTVL.

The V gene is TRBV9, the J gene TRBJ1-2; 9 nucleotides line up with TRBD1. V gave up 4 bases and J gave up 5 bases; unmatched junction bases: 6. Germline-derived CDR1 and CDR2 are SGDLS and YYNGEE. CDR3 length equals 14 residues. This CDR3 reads CASSLRQGGYGYTF. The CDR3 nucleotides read TGTGCCAGCAGCCTAAGACAGGGGGGATATGGCTACACCTTC. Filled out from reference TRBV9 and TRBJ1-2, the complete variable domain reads DSGVTQTPKHLITATGQRVTLRCSPRSGDLSVYWYQQSLDQGLQFLIQYYNGEERAKGNILERFSAQQFPDLHSELNLSSLELGDSALYFCASSLRQGGYGYTFGSGTRLTVV.

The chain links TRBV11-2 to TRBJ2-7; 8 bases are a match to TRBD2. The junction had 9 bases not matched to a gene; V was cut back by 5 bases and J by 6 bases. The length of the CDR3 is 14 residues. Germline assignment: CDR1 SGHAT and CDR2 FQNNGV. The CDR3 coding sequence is TGTGCCAGCAGCCCGGACCCGACTAGCGCCGAGCAGTACTTC. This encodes CASSPDPTSAEQYF.

This CDR3 reads CASRQQGSQTGNTIYF. In DNA form, the CDR3 reads TGTGCCAGCAGACAACAGGGGAGTCAGACTGGAAACACCATATATTTT. The V call is TRBV6-6, the J call TRBJ1-3, with 7 nucleotides matching TRBD1. The CDR3 totals 16 residues. Germline trimming cut 6 bases from V and 2 bases from J; bases unmatched to any gene: 10. The germline V gene has CDR1 MNHNY and CDR2 SVGAGI (reference sequence).

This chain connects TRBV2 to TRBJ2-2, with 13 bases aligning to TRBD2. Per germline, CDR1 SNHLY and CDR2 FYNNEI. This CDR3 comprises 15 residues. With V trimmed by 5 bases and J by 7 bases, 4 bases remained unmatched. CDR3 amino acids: CASSRLAGGGGELFF. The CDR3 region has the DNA TGTGCCAGCAGTAGACTAGCGGGGGGCGGCGGGGAGCTGTTTTTT.

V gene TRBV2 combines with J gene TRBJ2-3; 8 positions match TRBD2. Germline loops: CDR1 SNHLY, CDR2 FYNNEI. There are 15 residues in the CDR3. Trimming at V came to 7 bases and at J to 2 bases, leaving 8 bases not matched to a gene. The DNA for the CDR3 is TGTGCCAGCACCTGGACTAGCCACAACACAGATACGCAGTATTTT. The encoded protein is CASTWTSHNTDTQYF. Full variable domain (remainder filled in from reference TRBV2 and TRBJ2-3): EPEVTQTPSHQVTQMGQEVILRCVPISNHLYFYWYRQILGQKVEFLVSFYNNEISEKSEIFDDQFSVERPDGSNFTLKIRSTKLEDSAMYFCASTWTSHNTDTQYFGPGTRLTVL.

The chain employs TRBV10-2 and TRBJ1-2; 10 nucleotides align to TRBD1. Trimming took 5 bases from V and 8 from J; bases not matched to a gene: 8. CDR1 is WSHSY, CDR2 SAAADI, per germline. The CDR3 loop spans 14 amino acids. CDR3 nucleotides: TGCGCCAGCAGTTCGGGACAGGGGTTGAAGGGCTACACCTTC. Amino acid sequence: CASSSGQGLKGYTF.

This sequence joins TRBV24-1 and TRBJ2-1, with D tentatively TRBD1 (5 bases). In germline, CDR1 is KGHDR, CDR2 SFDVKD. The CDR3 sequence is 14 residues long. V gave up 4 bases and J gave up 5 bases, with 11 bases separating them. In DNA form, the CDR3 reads TGTGCCACCAGTGACCCCGCAGGGCACAATGAGCAGTTCTTC. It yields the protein CATSDPAGHNEQFF.

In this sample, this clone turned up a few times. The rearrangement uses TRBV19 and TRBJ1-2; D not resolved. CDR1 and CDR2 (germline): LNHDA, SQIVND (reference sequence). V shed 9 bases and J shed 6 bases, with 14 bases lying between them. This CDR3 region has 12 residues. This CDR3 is CASRPGIDGYTF. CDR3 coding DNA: TGTGCCAGCAGGCCGGGGATTGATGGCTACACCTTC.

CDR3 sequence reads: CAWSRGRTGNNEKLFF. Here the CDR3 DNA reads TGTGCCTGGAGTCGGGGGAGGACAGGAAATAATGAAAAACTGTTTTTT. V is TRBV30 and J is TRBJ1-4, with 7 bases lining up with TRBD1. The ends lost 2 bases at V and 4 bases at J; junction bases unmatched: 10. Germline V CDR1 and CDR2: GTSNPN, SVGIG (reference sequence). The CDR3 runs 16 residues.

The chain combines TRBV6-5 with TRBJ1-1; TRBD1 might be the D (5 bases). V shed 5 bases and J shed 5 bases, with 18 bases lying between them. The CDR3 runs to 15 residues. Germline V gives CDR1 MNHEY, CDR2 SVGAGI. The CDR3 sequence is CASSPFGGGRTEAFF. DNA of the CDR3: TGTGCCAGCAGTCCATTTGGGGGGGGACGTACTGAAGCTTTCTTT.

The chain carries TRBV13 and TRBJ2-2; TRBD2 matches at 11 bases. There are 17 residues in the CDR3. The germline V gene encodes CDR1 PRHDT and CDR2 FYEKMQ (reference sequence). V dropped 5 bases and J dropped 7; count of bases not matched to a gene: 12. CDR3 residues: CASSAQLAGELDGELFF. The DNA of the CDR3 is TGTGCCAGCAGCGCCCAACTAGCGGGAGAGTTGGACGGGGAGCTGTTTTTT.

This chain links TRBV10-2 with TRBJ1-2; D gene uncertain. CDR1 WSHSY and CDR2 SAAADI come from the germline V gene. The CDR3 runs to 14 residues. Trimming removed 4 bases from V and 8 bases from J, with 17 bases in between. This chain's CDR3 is CASSGLPDTNGYTF. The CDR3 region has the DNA TGCGCCAGCAGTGGATTACCCGACACCAACGGCTACACCTTC.

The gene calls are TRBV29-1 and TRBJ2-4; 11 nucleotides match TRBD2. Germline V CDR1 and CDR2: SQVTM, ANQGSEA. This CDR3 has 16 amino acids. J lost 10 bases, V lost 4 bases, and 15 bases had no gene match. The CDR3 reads CSVAGQLAGGPGIQYF. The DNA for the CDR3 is TGCAGCGTTGCGGGACAGTTAGCGGGAGGGCCAGGGATTCAGTACTTC.

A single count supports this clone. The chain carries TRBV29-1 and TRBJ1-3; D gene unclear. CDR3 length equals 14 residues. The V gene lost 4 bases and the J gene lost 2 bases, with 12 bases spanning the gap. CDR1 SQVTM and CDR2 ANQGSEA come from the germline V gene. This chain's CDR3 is CSVVAVNTGNTIYF. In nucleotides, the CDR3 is TGCAGCGTTGTGGCTGTAAACACTGGAAACACCATATATTTT.

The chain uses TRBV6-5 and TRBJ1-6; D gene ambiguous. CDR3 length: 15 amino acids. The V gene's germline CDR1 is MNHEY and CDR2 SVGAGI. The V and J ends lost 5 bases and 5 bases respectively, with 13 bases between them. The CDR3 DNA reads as TGTGCCAGCAGTCGCTATCTCGGGAATAATTCACCCCTCCACTTT. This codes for CASSRYLGNNSPLHF.

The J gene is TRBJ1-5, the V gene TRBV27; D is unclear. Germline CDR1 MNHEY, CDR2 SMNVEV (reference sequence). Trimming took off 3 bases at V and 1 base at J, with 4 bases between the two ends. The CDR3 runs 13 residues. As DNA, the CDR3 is TGTGCCAGCAGTTTGAGCAGCAATCAGCCCCAGCATTTT. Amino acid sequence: CASSLSSNQPQHF.

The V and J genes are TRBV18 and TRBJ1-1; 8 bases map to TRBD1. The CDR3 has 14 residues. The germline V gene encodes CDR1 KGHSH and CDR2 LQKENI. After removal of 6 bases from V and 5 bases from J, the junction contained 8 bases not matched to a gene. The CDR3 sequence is CASSPGQGWTEAFF. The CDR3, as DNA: TGTGCCAGCTCTCCCGGACAGGGCTGGACTGAAGCTTTCTTT.

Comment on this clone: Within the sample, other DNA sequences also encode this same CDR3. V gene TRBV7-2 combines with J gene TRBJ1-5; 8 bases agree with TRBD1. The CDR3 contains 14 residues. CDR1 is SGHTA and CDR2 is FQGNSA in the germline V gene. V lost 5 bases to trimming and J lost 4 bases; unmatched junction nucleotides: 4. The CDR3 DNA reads TGTGCCAGCAGCCCCACAGGGGGGAATCAGCCCCAGCATTTT. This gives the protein CASSPTGGNQPQHF.

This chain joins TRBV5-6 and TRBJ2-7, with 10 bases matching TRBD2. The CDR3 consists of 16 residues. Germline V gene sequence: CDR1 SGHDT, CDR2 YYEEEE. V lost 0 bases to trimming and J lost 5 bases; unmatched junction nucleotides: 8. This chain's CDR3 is CASSLVLAGDFHEQYF. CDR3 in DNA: TGTGCCAGCAGCTTGGTTCTAGCGGGAGATTTTCACGAGCAGTACTTC.

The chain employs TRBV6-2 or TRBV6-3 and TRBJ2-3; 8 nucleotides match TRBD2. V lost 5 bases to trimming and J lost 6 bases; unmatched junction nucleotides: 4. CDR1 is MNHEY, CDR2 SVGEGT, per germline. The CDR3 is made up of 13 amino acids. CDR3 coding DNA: TGTGCCAGCAGTACTAGCGGAGGTGATACGCAGTATTTT. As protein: CASSTSGGDTQYF.